This paragraph covers one T cell receptor (beta chain) sequence. This clone showed up just once. Its antigen is unknown. No base quality information exists; no much larger clone differs at one position. The record originates from a study of cytomegalovirus exposure and HLA in healthy donors (dated by TCRdb to between 2016 and 2019). Broadly, across the study: In an earlier analysis of some 550 of the donors, around 290 Gb of sequence data and just under 120 million unique TCR beta sequences from 150 million to 200 million T cells were reported. Around 300 gigabases of sequencing data and approximately 80 million unique TCR sequences were included in an early release covering roughly 600 HLA-typed donors. The later analysis used no new phenotypic data to find candidate immune exposures, relying instead on TCR beta sequences and their occurrence across donors. Roughly five DR-DQ haplotypes were treated as single units for association and clustering because of strong linkage in the cohort. Besides the first cohort of 500 to 700 subjects, a separate validation cohort made up of 120 different subjects was used. Genome-wide SNP genotypes for about 60% of the roughly 670 donors were used in a later genetic analysis, which treated that subset as a discovery cohort. All discovery cohort repertoires had been generated on a single sequencing platform. The study profiled the T cell repertoires of 500 to 800 subjects by immunosequencing and related them to cytomegalovirus serostatus. Both class I and class II loci were covered by HLA typing, at four-digit resolution. The genetic ancestry cluster associated with self-reported Caucasian donors included 81% of the 300 to 400 genotyped donors. The aim of the study was to test whether cataloging public T cell receptors could identify signatures of past pathogen exposure. A later analysis re-examined previously published TCR beta repertoires from more than 550 donors and added high-resolution HLA genotyping to investigate patterns of TCR occurrence. Typing coverage varied by locus: about 620-630 donors for A, B, C, DRB1 and DQB1; approximately 560 for DQA1; about 600 for DPA1; under 490 for DPB1. Alongside the repertoire data, information on donor age, sex, ethnicity and CMV serostatus was compiled. An earlier analysis of some 500 of the donors used high-throughput TCR beta sequencing to judge whether each TCR beta V gene segment behaved as functional or pseudogenic. The study combined high-throughput TCR immunosequencing, statistical association of individual TCRs with disease status, and machine learning to predict cytomegalovirus infection status. On average, around 200,000 unique TCR beta nucleotide sequences were sequenced per donor among roughly 430 genotyped donors of the cohort, with roughly 19% of those sequences being non-productive.

Libraries came from the immunoSEQ multiplex PCR assay. For the multiplex PCR, a mixture combining 60 forward primers for TCR Vbeta segments and 13 reverse primers for TCR Jbeta segments was used. Amplification of the CDR3 region of rearranged TCR beta genes was performed with a multiplex PCR assay on genomic DNA. The amplified TCR beta libraries were sequenced on the Illumina HiSeq System as 87-base-pair reads. Per the source publication's procedure: In a later analysis, roughly 80 million unique TCR beta chains were counted across the 650 to 700 repertoires, and approximately 9.9 million of these chains were shared by at least two donors. Raw reads were error-corrected and collapsed into unique sequences by a nearest-neighbor algorithm in which closely related sequences were merged to remove PCR and sequencing errors. To assign V, D and J gene segments, CDR3 sequences were aligned to IMGT reference sequences. For a sequence to be retained, a match of at least six nucleotides was required to both a V gene segment and a J gene segment. Rearrangements were called productive when the CDR3 lacked stop codons and stayed in frame with V and J; all others were non-productive. CDR3 was defined by IMGT convention, running from the second conserved V-encoded cysteine to the conserved J-encoded phenylalanine. The earlier analysis of 550 to 650 of the donors excluded any sequence lacking an unambiguous match to a single V gene segment. An earlier analysis of several hundred of the donors called V segments functional above 56.7% productive rearrangements and segregating when the between-donor standard deviation exceeded 5%. A statistical classification framework was built to diagnose cytomegalovirus status from the catalog of TCR beta chain sequences. A later analysis assigned V and J genes by comparing TCR nucleotide sequences with IMGT/GENE-DB human TR gene sequences. A later analysis assigned CDR3 sequences and most-parsimonious VDJ recombination scenarios with the TCRdist pipeline. In a later analysis, every TCR beta chain was defined by the combination of its CDR3 amino acid sequence and its V-gene family, and reads without a unique V-gene family were dropped. In a later analysis, 500 to 650 highly shared, low-generation-probability nucleotide sequences were removed to address suspected cross-contamination and a sequencing artifact. In a later analysis, a clonal expansion index for each public chain was calculated from normalized within-repertoire ranks of inferred template counts. In a later analysis, generation probabilities were computed with a VDJ recombination model fitted to out-of-frame rearrangements, and the resulting probabilities were checked against IGoR. Hypergeometric tests were used in a later analysis to score TCR-TCR, TCR-HLA and TCR-CMV co-occurrence, with a repertoire-size bias correction applied to the TCR pairs. To estimate false discovery rates, a later analysis permuted the HLA or CMV assignments 20 times. A later analysis grouped co-occurring TCRs with DBSCAN, adding TCRdist sequence similarity when clustering within HLA-allele-positive subsets. Repertoires with fewer than 30,000 or more than 120,000 public chains, plus five repertoires with anomalous nucleotide sharing, were excluded from co-occurrence clustering. TCRdb provides this immuneACCESS table in a form limited to in-frame rearrangements. Some clones are lacking; in checked studies, under half of them reflect an unresolved V gene, and why the rest are absent is not known. V and J calls and clone size are as listed in that table; D and trimming were resolved from the DNA. The sample table holds more than 140,000 clones, of which 70% to 80% were seen once. 1.5% to 2% of the sample is held by the ten biggest clonotypes.

The cohort comprised more than 550 healthy bone marrow donors. At the time of sampling, every cohort member was nominally healthy, though immune exposures that went unrecorded were likely present. The donor tested CMV seronegative and was one of the 352 seronegative cohort members. Every donor gave a peripheral blood sample, and the peripheral blood mononuclear cells from that sample were used for TCR beta sequencing. Genomic DNA was extracted from the blood cell samples with the Qiagen DNeasy Blood Extraction Kit. Overall results and qualifications from the work: The study gave a list of some 150 TCR beta chains associated with cytomegalovirus. Specific HLA alleles were associated with around 18,000 TCR beta sequences at a false discovery rate of 0.05 in a later analysis. The cohort was sequenced for TCR beta chains only, and without alpha or paired-chain data the features that could be detected were limited. While some public TCRs were present in many individuals, most TCR sequences turned up only very rarely across donors. HLA typing was unavailable for some donors at each locus, so association tests used only the typed subset. Linkage disequilibrium might explain the correlated functional status among segregating V segments, but an unknown experimental factor could not be excluded. In a later genetic analysis, a missense DCLRE1C variant was associated with V-gene and J-gene trimming of TCR beta chains, and the association was replicated in an independent cohort. The 87-base-pair reads could not distinguish some IMGT-functional V segments, including TRBV6-2 and TRBV6-3, so those segments were excluded. Compared with equally common non-associated chains, HLA-associated TCR beta chains in a later analysis were more clonally expanded and had lower generation probabilities. According to a later genetic analysis, donors in an Asian-associated ancestry cluster had fewer N-insertions in productive TCRs than the roughly 700-donor mean. According to a later analysis, parvovirus B19, influenza, CMV and Epstein-Barr virus appeared linked to several top co-occurrence clusters. Strong co-occurrence of HLA alleles, especially DR and DQ, made assigning TCR associations to individual alleles difficult. A group of highly shared sequence variants was considered likely to be a technical artifact of the sequencing pipeline. In a later analysis, most CMV-associated TCR beta chains were found to appear HLA-restricted, with HLA associations seemingly driven largely by CMV exposure. Three of the identified cytomegalovirus-associated TCR beta chains were confirmed in vitro to be specific for cytomegalovirus antigens. The only immune exposure information available for the cohort was CMV serostatus. In an earlier analysis of about 600 of the donors, most TCR beta V segments appeared in productive rearrangements about 90% or about 30% of the time, broadly matching IMGT annotations. In both the original and validation cohorts, the classifier was reported to diagnose cytomegalovirus status with high specificity and sensitivity. The authors suggested that the approach could potentially be extended to other disease states and immunological phenotypes. Because counts were too low, more than 15 rarely observed V segments, including chromosome 9 orphons, were excluded from the earlier analysis of about 500 of the donors. Presence/absence analyses assumed roughly uniform sequencing depth across donors, an assumption that may not hold. A later analysis found that TCR association rates varied across HLA loci, with DRB1 alleles showing the most associated TCRs and HLA-C alleles the fewest. A further reported finding was that TCR beta sequences accurately predicted the HLA-A and HLA-B alleles for most subjects in the first cohort.

Here V drops 3 bases and J drops 7 bases, and the junction holds 10 bases not matched to any gene. From cysteine to phenylalanine, the CDR3 is 18 amino acids long. Just the 54-base CDR3 DNA is kept, in frame starting at base 1. The germline V gene encodes CDR1 LGHNT and CDR2 FRNRAP. Rearrangement joined TRBV12-5 to TRBJ2-1, with TRBD2 matching 15 junction bases. The TCR comes from a female donor in good health and CMV-seronegative. The specimen was PBMCs. The CDR3 corresponds to CASGFGKGLAGGQNEQFF. At the DNA level, the sequence is TGTGCTAGTGGTTTCGGCAAGGGACTAGCGGGAGGTCAGAATGAGCAGTTCTTC.